This T cell receptor (beta chain) emerged from a study of blood T cell repertoires in COVID-19. Study in general: From the United States, Italy and Spain came samples of acute and convalescent COVID-19. PBMCs, B-cell-depleted T cells, or T cells were the source of the cDNA or gDNA that made up the material.

This CDR3 region has 13 residues. CDR1 and CDR2 from the germline V gene are SGHDT and YYEEEE. Trimming shortened V by 3 bases and J by 2 bases, and 9 bases separated the two germline ends. Some clones are missing from TCRdb's copy, which holds only in-frame ones; the method was immunoSEQ multiplex PCR. The data show a few hundred thousand clones, around 81% seen once. Sequences were obtained from PBMCs or T cells enriched from blood (not recorded which). The genes are TRBV5-6 and TRBJ2-7; TRBD1 might be the D (5 bases). This receptor was identified in a man aged 45 to 65 who had recovered from COVID-19. The CDR3 DNA follows: TGTGCCAGCAGCTGGGGCAGTACCTACGAGCAGTACTTC. This encodes CASSWGSTYEQYF.